This entry lists 29 T cell receptor beta chains sequenced from one sample in a study of Ad26.COV2.S vaccination and SARS-CoV-2 variants. TCRdb's copy holds only in-frame clones and misses some; the assay was immunoSEQ multiplex PCR. The table shows some 350,000 clones, with about nine tenths occurring only once. Treatment of the sample: 15 to 20 received Ad26.COV2.S at low or high dose, single or two shots; about 5 received placebo; per-sample allocation not given. Sampling happened 63 days after the first vaccine or placebo injection. This specimen was peripheral blood, taken in a trial of Ad26.COV2.S vaccine versus placebo. These TCRs come from a person between 18 and 59 years old who received the Ad26.COV2.S COVID-19 vaccine or a placebo.

In this sample, this clone turned up once. This rearrangement joins TRBV7-7 to TRBJ2-1; D remains ambiguous. Germline lookup yields CDR1 SSHAT and CDR2 FNYEAQ (reference sequence). Trimming cost V 5 bases and J 7 bases, with 21 bases left between them. This CDR3 is built from 16 residues. Here the CDR3 DNA reads TGTGCCAGCAGCGCAGCATCGACGGGCGCCGGGAATGAGCAGTTCTTC. It codes for CASSAASTGAGNEQFF. Filled out from reference TRBV7-7 and TRBJ2-1, the complete variable domain reads GAGVSQSPRYKVTKRGQDVTLRCDPISSHATLYWYQQALGQGPEFLTYFNYEAQPDKSGLPSDRFSAERPEGSISTLTIQRTEQRDSAMYRCASSAASTGAGNEQFFGPGTRLTVL.

The chain combines TRBV12-3 or TRBV12-4 with TRBJ2-5; D gene ambiguous. The germline V and J ends were trimmed by 2 bases and 2 bases, with 6 bases remaining between them. The CDR3 is 13 amino acids. The CDR3, as DNA: TGTGCCAGCAGTTTATATGGGCAAGAGACCCAGTACTTC. Its translation: CASSLYGQETQYF.

The CDR3 DNA sequence: TGCGCCAGCAGCTTGCAGGAGGGTTCTCCCTACGAGCAGTACTTC. Encoded protein: CASSLQEGSPYEQYF. V gene TRBV5-1 combines with J gene TRBJ2-7; D may be TRBD2 (6 bases). The CDR3 extends over 15 amino acids. Trimming removed 1 base at V and 2 bases at J, with 13 bases between. Germline V gene lookup returns CDR1 SGHRS and CDR2 YFSETQ.

V gene TRBV25-1 combines with J gene TRBJ1-1, with D unresolved. The length of the CDR3 is 14 residues. The V gene lost 6 bases and the J gene lost 1 base, with 12 bases spanning the gap. Germline CDR1 and CDR2: MGHDK and SYGVNS. CDR3 nucleotide sequence: TGTGCCAGCAGAGGCCCGGCGGGGAACACTGAAGCTTTCTTT. Its protein is CASRGPAGNTEAFF. Based on the CDR3 plus reference TRBV25-1 and TRBJ1-1, the full variable domain is EADIYQTPRYLVIGTGKKITLECSQTMGHDKMYWYQQDPGMELHLIHYSYGVNSTEKGDLSSESTVSRIRTEHFPLTLESARPSHTSQYLCASRGPAGNTEAFFGQGTRLTVV.

V usage is TRBV5-8 and J usage is TRBJ2-5, with 8 bases identical to TRBD2. The CDR3 contains 16 residues. CDR1 SGHTS and CDR2 YDEGEE come from the germline V gene. J lost 5 bases, V lost 2 bases, and 11 bases had no gene match. CDR3 sequence: CASSFSSGSLMETQYF. CDR3 nucleotide sequence: TGTGCCAGCAGCTTCTCCAGCGGGAGTCTAATGGAGACCCAGTACTTC.

The rearrangement links TRBV7-2 to TRBJ2-7; D gene ambiguous. Trimming stripped 5 bases from V and 3 bases from J, with 17 bases between. Germline loops: CDR1 SGHTA, CDR2 FQGNSA. The CDR3 contains 15 residues. CDR3 region: CASSPRWSQDYEQYF. In DNA, the CDR3 is TGTGCCAGCAGCCCACGCTGGTCCCAAGACTACGAGCAGTACTTC.

This chain connects TRBV28 to TRBJ1-2, with 7 bases that match TRBD1. V was pared by 9 bases and J by 4 bases, with 8 bases of the junction left unmatched. The CDR3 runs 13 residues. Germline V CDR1 and CDR2: MDHEN, SYDVKM. Here the CDR3 DNA reads TGTGCCAGTAACAGGGGCCGGGGCTATGGCTACACCTTC. This sequence encodes CASNRGRGYGYTF.

The CDR3 DNA reads as TGTGCCAGCAGCGTAGACAACGGGGGTACAGATACGCAGTATTTT. Amino acid sequence: CASSVDNGGTDTQYF. V usage is TRBV9 and J usage is TRBJ2-3; D possibly corresponds to TRBD2 (6 bases). V was shortened by 0 bases and J by 3 bases, with 11 bases between the two germline ends. The CDR3 length is 15 residues. Germline V gene lookup returns CDR1 SGDLS and CDR2 YYNGEE.

The count of this clone is one. CDR3 bases: TGTGCCAGCCGAGACGCAAGCTACGAGCAGTACTTC. It translates to CASRDASYEQYF. The chain uses TRBV6-5 and TRBJ2-7; D unclear. There are 12 residues in the CDR3. Germline CDR1 and CDR2: MNHEY and SVGAGI. V was trimmed by 8 bases and J by 3 bases, leaving 11 bases between them.

This chain connects TRBV7-2 to TRBJ1-2; no firm D call. Germline V gene data show CDR1 as SGHTA and CDR2 as FQGNSA. V lost 5 bases, J lost 2 bases, and 12 bases lay in between. The CDR3 is 14 residues long. Here the CDR3 reads CASSASAENYGYTF. In DNA form, the CDR3 reads TGTGCCAGCAGCGCCTCAGCGGAGAACTATGGCTACACCTTC. Filled out from reference TRBV7-2 and TRBJ1-2, the complete variable domain reads GAGVSQSPSNKVTEKGKDVELRCDPISGHTALYWYRQSLGQGLEFLIYFQGNSAPDKSGLPSDRFSAERTGGSVSTLTIQRTQQEDSAVYLCASSASAENYGYTFGSGTRLTVV.

This clone was observed a single time. V gene TRBV7-9 combines with J gene TRBJ1-1, with D perhaps matching TRBD1 (6 bases). V was cut by 9 bases and J by 6 bases, with 11 bases left in between. CDR3 length: 11 residues. The germline V gene encodes CDR1 SEHNR and CDR2 FQNEAQ (reference sequence). The CDR3 coding sequence is TGTGCCAGTGGGGGGGCAGCTGAAGCTTTCTTT. Protein sequence: CASGGAAEAFF.

This clone showed up just once. J is TRBJ1-5 and V is TRBV28; D is uncertain. This CDR3 is 12 amino acids long. Germline CDR1 and CDR2: MDHEN and SYDVKM. V was clipped by 3 bases and J by 6 bases, with 6 bases between them. CDR3 loop: CASSFTPQPQHF. CDR3 coding DNA: TGTGCCAGCAGTTTCACTCCTCAGCCCCAGCATTTT.

This chain uses TRBV2 with TRBJ1-1; the match to TRBD1 covers 9 bases. The CDR3 has 15 residues. Germline trimming cut 4 bases from V and 7 bases from J; bases unmatched to any gene: 10. Germline V CDR1 and CDR2: SNHLY, FYNNEI. The CDR3 loop is CASSARDRVVGEAFF. Here the CDR3 DNA reads TGTGCCAGCAGTGCCCGGGACAGGGTAGTTGGTGAAGCTTTCTTT. Full variable domain (rest looked up from reference TRBV2 and TRBJ1-1): EPEVTQTPSHQVTQMGQEVILRCVPISNHLYFYWYRQILGQKVEFLVSFYNNEISEKSEIFDDQFSVERPDGSNFTLKIRSTKLEDSAMYFCASSARDRVVGEAFFGQGTRLTVV.

V gene TRBV19 combines with J gene TRBJ2-2, with TRBD2 matching over 10 bases. Trimming at V came to 3 bases and at J to 5 bases, leaving 3 bases not matched to a gene. The CDR3 contains 15 residues. Germline V gene sequence: CDR1 LNHDA, CDR2 SQIVND (reference sequence). The CDR3 reads CASSILAGATGELFF. The DNA for the CDR3 is TGTGCCAGTAGTATCCTAGCGGGAGCTACCGGGGAGCTGTTTTTT.

Notes on this clone: Other nucleotide sequences in the sample specify the same CDR3. V usage is TRBV6-5 and J usage is TRBJ1-2; D ambiguous. CDR3 length equals 13 residues. V was clipped by 5 bases and J by 2 bases, with 9 bases between them. Germline V gene data show CDR1 as MNHEY and CDR2 as SVGAGI. Here the CDR3 DNA reads TGTGCCAGCAGTAAAACGGGAAACTATGGCTACACCTTC. Amino acids: CASSKTGNYGYTF.

In DNA, the CDR3 is TGTGCCAGCAGCTGGGGGGGTTCGGCTGAAAAACTGTTTTTT. It yields the protein CASSWGGSAEKLFF. The J gene is TRBJ1-4, the V gene TRBV7-6, with TRBD1 as a possible D gene (5 bases). The CDR3 has 14 residues. V lost 4 bases and J 7 bases, leaving 13 bases between the germline ends. Germline CDR1 SGHVS, CDR2 FNYEAQ.

The genes are TRBV9 and TRBJ2-5; no clear D. The CDR3 is 14 residues long. Germline CDR1 and CDR2: SGDLS and YYNGEE. Deletions cut 3 bases from V and 3 bases from J, with 12 bases between. CDR3 sequence reads: CASSEERQKETQYF. CDR3 bases: TGTGCCAGCAGCGAAGAGAGGCAGAAAGAGACCCAGTACTTC.

The V and J genes are TRBV27 and TRBJ2-3; no clear D. Germline CDR1 reads MNHEY; CDR2 reads SMNVEV (reference sequence). Between the trimmed V and J ends, which lost 4 bases and 2 bases, there was a span of 4 bases. There are 12 residues in the CDR3. The CDR3 sequence is CASSSHTDTQYF. The CDR3 DNA is TGTGCCAGCAGTTCACACACAGATACGCAGTATTTT.

V and J are TRBV19 and TRBJ1-1; D may be TRBD1 (6 bases). Trimming took off 7 bases at V and 0 bases at J, with 15 bases between the two ends. The CDR3 has 15 amino acids. CDR1 LNHDA and CDR2 SQIVND come from the germline V gene (reference sequence). In nucleotides, the CDR3 is TGTGCCAGTATGCAGGACAGCCTCATGAACACTGAAGCTTTCTTT. This gives the protein CASMQDSLMNTEAFF.

V gene TRBV5-4 combines with J gene TRBJ2-7; 9 bases agree with TRBD2. This CDR3 comprises 14 residues. Germline values: CDR1 SGHNT, CDR2 YYREEE (reference sequence). V lost 0 bases and J lost 7; bases outside the gene matches: 5. The CDR3 spells CASSLDSGGLEQYV. The CDR3 region has the DNA TGTGCCAGCAGCTTGGATAGCGGGGGACTGGAGCAGTACGTC.

This chain joins TRBV11-2 and TRBJ2-7, with TRBD1 identical over 7 bases. CDR3 size: 15 residues. The germline V gene encodes CDR1 SGHAT and CDR2 FQNNGV. V shed 1 base and J 1 base; nucleotides not matched to a gene: 4. This CDR3 is CASSLGNRGSYEQYF. The CDR3 DNA reads TGTGCCAGCAGCTTAGGAAACAGGGGATCCTACGAGCAGTACTTC.

CDR3 in amino acids: CAGGSARGSPLHF. The CDR3 region has the DNA TGTGCCGGAGGTTCCGCAAGGGGATCACCCCTCCACTTT. The chain joins TRBV6-6 to TRBJ1-6, with D possibly being TRBD1 (5 bases). CDR3 length: 13 amino acids. Germline lookup yields CDR1 MNHNY and CDR2 SVGAGI (reference sequence). Between the trimmed V and J ends, which lost 11 bases and 10 bases, there was a span of 18 bases.

This rearrangement joins TRBV4-3 to TRBJ1-1, with 7 positions matching TRBD1. V lost 0 bases to trimming and J lost 5 bases; unmatched junction nucleotides: 12. In germline, CDR1 is LGHNA, CDR2 YSLEER. The CDR3 consists of 17 residues. In DNA, the CDR3 is TGCGCCAGCAGCCAAGATTTGACAGGGACTTACGCTACTGAAGCTTTCTTT. Its translation: CASSQDLTGTYATEAFF.

The genes are TRBV4-1 and TRBJ2-7; D call uncertain. The germline V gene encodes CDR1 MGHRA and CDR2 YSYEKL. The CDR3 length is 17 residues. V lost 2 bases to trimming and J lost 3 bases, with 20 bases between them. The CDR3: CASSQSPWPTSIYEQYF. Written as DNA, the CDR3 is TGCGCCAGCAGCCAATCACCCTGGCCGACCTCTATCTACGAGCAGTACTTC.

V and J are TRBV28 and TRBJ2-3; 9 bases are shared with TRBD1. The trim removed 6 bases at V and 4 bases at J, leaving 5 bases unmatched. The CDR3 has 14 amino acids. CDR1 MDHEN and CDR2 SYDVKM come from the germline V gene. The CDR3 region has the DNA TGTGCCAGCAGCCACAGGGGGCTCGCAGATACGCAGTATTTT. This translates into CASSHRGLADTQYF.

This sequence joins TRBV5-4 and TRBJ1-1; D may be TRBD1 (5 bases). The length of the CDR3 is 16 residues. CDR1 SGHNT and CDR2 YYREEE come from the germline V gene (reference sequence). Trimming took off 4 bases at V and 1 base at J, with 17 bases between the two ends. CDR3 in amino acids: CASSPLQPTENTEAFF. CDR3 bases: TGTGCCAGCAGCCCCCTACAACCGACAGAGAACACTGAAGCTTTCTTT.

In its sample, this clone was seen once. The chain combines TRBV9 with TRBJ2-1, with D maybe TRBD2 (6 bases). Germline V CDR1 and CDR2: SGDLS, YYNGEE. Between the trimmed V and J ends, which lost 3 bases and 5 bases, there was a span of 12 bases. The CDR3 runs 14 residues. DNA of the CDR3: TGTGCCAGCAGCGCCTCAGGAGGGAACAATGAGCAGTTCTTC. It specifies CASSASGGNNEQFF.

Comment on this clone: Other DNA sequences in the same sample also yield this CDR3. The chain couples TRBV5-6 to TRBJ2-2; D remains ambiguous. Germline V lookup: CDR1 SGHDT, CDR2 YYEEEE. CDR3 length: 13 residues. V dropped 4 bases and J dropped 1 base, with 5 bases sitting between them. The CDR3 reads CASSLGNTGELFF. In DNA, the CDR3 is TGTGCCAGCAGCCTCGGGAACACCGGGGAGCTGTTTTTT. Drawing the rest from reference TRBV5-6 and TRBJ2-2, the complete variable domain is DAGVTQSPTHLIKTRGQQVTLRCSPKSGHDTVSWYQQALGQGPQFIFQYYEEEERQRGNFPDRFSGHQFPNYSSELNVNALLLGDSALYLCASSLGNTGELFFGEGSRLTVL.

The J gene is TRBJ2-6, the V gene TRBV20-1, with D perhaps TRBD1 or TRBD2 (6 bases each). The CDR3 contains 15 residues. Germline loops: CDR1 DFQATT, CDR2 SNEGSKA (reference sequence). Trimming pared 3 bases from V and 4 bases from J, leaving 13 bases between. The DNA of the CDR3 is TGCAGTGCTAGTTGGGGGGCGAGCGGGGCCAACGTCCTGACTTTC. It encodes CSASWGASGANVLTF.